One TCR beta chain is described in this entry. Its antigen is unknown. The input lacks base qualities; no much larger clone sits a single base away. The germline V gene specifies SGDLS as CDR1 and YYNGEE as CDR2. Ends trimmed: V by 4 bases, J by 4 bases; bases unmatched to a gene: 9. The CDR3 measures 15 amino acids from cysteine to phenylalanine. The only DNA kept is the CDR3, 45 bases in frame from the first base. The cohort comprised fewer than 750 healthy bone marrow donors. Cohort members were all nominally healthy when sampled, although unrecorded immune exposures were likely present. The donor was CMV seropositive and belonged to the group of around 300 seropositive cohort members. Every donor gave a peripheral blood sample, and the peripheral blood mononuclear cells from that sample were used for TCR beta sequencing. Genomic DNA extraction from the blood cell samples was performed with the Qiagen DNeasy Blood Extraction Kit.

Library preparation used the immunoSEQ multiplex PCR assay. For the multiplex PCR, a mixture combining 60 forward primers for TCR Vbeta segments and 13 reverse primers for TCR Jbeta segments was used. A multiplex PCR assay on genomic DNA amplified the CDR3 region of rearranged TCR beta genes. Amplified TCR beta libraries were sequenced as 87-base-pair reads on the Illumina HiSeq System. The paper's processing steps were these. Across the 670 or so repertoires, a later analysis counted tens of millions of unique TCR beta chains, roughly 11 million of which were shared by at least two donors. Raw reads were error-corrected and collapsed into unique sequences with a nearest-neighbor algorithm that merged closely related sequences to remove PCR and sequencing errors. CDR3 sequences were aligned to IMGT reference sequences to assign V, D and J gene segments. For a sequence to be retained, at least a six-nucleotide match to both a V gene segment and a J gene segment was required. Rearrangements were called productive when the CDR3 lacked stop codons and stayed in frame with V and J; all others were non-productive. CDR3 was defined by IMGT convention, running from the second conserved V-encoded cysteine to the conserved J-encoded phenylalanine. In an earlier analysis of roughly 580 of the donors, sequences lacking an unambiguous match to a single V gene segment were excluded. In an earlier analysis of approximately 590 of the donors, V segments were called functional above 56.7% productive rearrangements and were called segregating when the between-donor standard deviation exceeded 5%. A statistical classification framework was built to diagnose cytomegalovirus status from the catalog of TCR beta chain sequences. A later analysis assigned V and J genes by comparing TCR nucleotide sequences with IMGT/GENE-DB human TR gene sequences. The TCRdist pipeline was used in a later analysis to assign CDR3 sequences and most-parsimonious VDJ recombination scenarios. In a later analysis, each TCR beta chain was defined by its CDR3 amino acid sequence together with its V-gene family, and reads without a unique V-gene family were excluded. As a way to deal with suspected cross-contamination and a sequencing artifact, a later analysis dropped hundreds of nucleotide sequences that were highly shared and had low generation probability. For each public chain, a later analysis derived a clonal expansion index from normalized ranks of inferred template counts within each repertoire. In a later analysis, generation probabilities were computed using a VDJ recombination model fitted to out-of-frame rearrangements, and the results were checked against IGoR. Hypergeometric tests were used in a later analysis to score TCR-TCR, TCR-HLA and TCR-CMV co-occurrence, with a repertoire-size bias correction applied to the TCR pairs. False discovery rates were estimated in a later analysis by permuting HLA or CMV assignments 20 times. In a later analysis, co-occurring TCRs were grouped using DBSCAN, and TCRdist sequence similarity was added for clustering within HLA-allele-positive subsets. Repertoires with fewer than 30,000 or more than 120,000 public chains, plus five repertoires with anomalous nucleotide sharing, were excluded from co-occurrence clustering. As stored in TCRdb, this immuneACCESS dataset retains in-frame rearrangements with V and J assigned. A fraction of the clones does not appear; measured against another copy, unresolved V genes explain less than half of the discrepancy, and the remainder lacks a known reason. V, J and clone size derive from that table, while D and trimming were established from the DNA sequence. This sample is represented by around 110,000 clones; around 74% of them were singletons. Of the sample, approximately 15% falls within the top ten clones.

This sample is drawn from a study of cytomegalovirus exposure and HLA in healthy donors (dated by TCRdb to the late 2010s). For context, the study as a whole: In an earlier analysis of several hundred of the donors, about 270 Gb of sequence data and approximately 120 million unique TCR beta sequences from about 179 million T cells were reported. An early release covering about 600 HLA-typed donors comprised about 300 gigabases of sequencing data and tens of millions of unique TCR sequences. Of the roughly 400 genotyped donors, approximately 81% were placed in the genetic ancestry cluster associated with self-reported Caucasian donors. The aim of the study was to test whether cataloging public T cell receptors could identify signatures of past pathogen exposure. Using immunosequencing, the study profiled T cell repertoires from some 670 subjects and related those repertoires to cytomegalovirus serostatus. In addition to the first cohort of 666 subjects, a separate validation cohort of approximately 120 different subjects was used. The study combined high-throughput TCR immunosequencing, statistical association of individual TCRs with disease status, and machine learning to predict cytomegalovirus infection status. A later analysis re-analyzed previously published TCR beta repertoires from 660 or so donors and added high-resolution HLA genotyping to study TCR occurrence patterns. Rather than drawing on any new phenotypic data, the later analysis identified candidate immune exposures from TCR beta sequences and the way those sequences occurred across donors. An earlier analysis of around 640 of the donors used high-throughput TCR beta sequencing to judge whether each TCR beta V gene segment behaved as functional or pseudogenic. Donor age, sex, ethnicity and CMV serostatus were compiled alongside the repertoire data. A later genetic analysis took genome-wide SNP genotypes for about 55% of the 666 donors and used that subset as a discovery cohort. Every discovery cohort repertoire had been produced on one sequencing platform. Both class I and class II loci were covered by HLA typing, at four-digit resolution. The number of donors typed differed by locus, with roughly 629-640 for A, B, C, DRB1 and DQB1, roughly 550 for DQA1, 600 to 610 for DPA1, and some 440 for DPB1. Because of strong linkage in the cohort, roughly five DR-DQ haplotypes were treated as single units for association and clustering. Across 300 to 500 genotyped donors of the cohort, an average of about 240,000 unique TCR beta nucleotide sequences per donor were sequenced, and 15% to 20% of those sequences were non-productive.

The full study reports these points: Several of the top co-occurrence clusters appeared to be linked to parvovirus B19, influenza, CMV and Epstein-Barr virus, according to a later analysis. Broadly in line with IMGT annotations, most TCR beta V segments showed up in productive rearrangements about 87% or about 30% of the time in an earlier analysis of around 600 of the donors. In both the original and validation cohorts, the classifier was reported to diagnose cytomegalovirus status with high specificity and sensitivity. A later analysis found that TCR association rates varied across HLA loci, with DRB1 alleles showing the most associated TCRs and HLA-C alleles the fewest. Some IMGT-functional V segments, including TRBV6-2 and TRBV6-3, could not be distinguished by the 87-base-pair reads and were therefore excluded. CMV serostatus was the only immune exposure information available for the cohort. A group of highly shared sequence variants was considered likely to be a technical artifact of the sequencing pipeline. When HLA alleles, especially DR and DQ, strongly co-occurred, TCR associations were difficult to assign to individual alleles. V-gene and J-gene trimming of TCR beta chains was associated with a missense DCLRE1C variant in a later genetic analysis, and the association was replicated in an independent cohort. In a later genetic analysis, fewer N-insertions in productive TCRs were reported among donors in an Asian-associated ancestry cluster than the roughly 700-donor mean. The cohort was sequenced for TCR beta chains only, and without alpha or paired-chain data the features that could be detected were limited. In vitro tests confirmed that a few of the cytomegalovirus-associated TCR beta chains recognize cytomegalovirus antigens. According to a later analysis, most CMV-associated TCR beta chains appeared to be HLA-restricted, and the HLA associations seemed to be driven largely by CMV exposure. Most TCR sequences were seen in very few donors, while some public TCRs were found in many individuals. The study listed around 160 TCR beta chains as associated with cytomegalovirus. Because HLA typing was unavailable for some donors at each locus, only the typed subset was used in association tests. A later analysis associated approximately 17,000 TCR beta sequences with specific HLA alleles at a false discovery rate of 0.05. Correlated functional status among segregating V segments might be attributable to linkage disequilibrium, but an unknown experimental factor could not be ruled out. In a later analysis, HLA-associated TCR beta chains were found to be more clonally expanded and to have lower generation probabilities than equally common non-associated chains. Presence/absence analyses assumed roughly uniform sequencing depth across donors, an assumption that may not hold. The earlier analysis of nearly 600 of the donors excluded fewer than 20 rarely observed V segments, including chromosome 9 orphons, because counts were too low. A further reported finding was that TCR beta sequences accurately predicted the HLA-A and HLA-B alleles for most subjects in the first cohort. The authors suggested that the approach could potentially be generalized to other disease states and immunological phenotypes.

This receptor was taken from a woman between 35 and 50 years old in good health and CMV-seropositive. Rearrangement joined TRBV9 to TRBJ2-5, with 8 junctional bases fitting TRBD2. The specimen was PBMCs. CDR3 reads: CASSRSSGLSETQYF. DNA sequence: TGTGCCAGCAGCCGGTCTAGCGGGTTGTCAGAGACCCAGTACTTC.